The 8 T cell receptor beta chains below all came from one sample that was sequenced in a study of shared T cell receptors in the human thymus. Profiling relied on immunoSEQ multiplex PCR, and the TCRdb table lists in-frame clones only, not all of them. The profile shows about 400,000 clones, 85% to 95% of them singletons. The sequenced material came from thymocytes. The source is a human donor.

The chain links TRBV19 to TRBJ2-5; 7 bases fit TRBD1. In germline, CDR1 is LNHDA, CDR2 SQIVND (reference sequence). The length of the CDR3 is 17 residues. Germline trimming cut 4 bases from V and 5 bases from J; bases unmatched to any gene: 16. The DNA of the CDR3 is TGTGCCAGTAGTACTGGCCGTGAAAGACAGGGCGGGGAGACCCAGTACTTC. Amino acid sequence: CASSTGRERQGGETQYF.

The CDR3 DNA sequence: TGTGCCATCAGTGAGGAGCGGGAGAGAGTAGATACGCAGTATTTT. Amino acids: CAISEERERVDTQYF. The chain uses TRBV10-3 and TRBJ2-3, with TRBD2 matching over 8 bases. CDR3 size: 15 residues. The V segment lost 2 bases and the J segment 5 bases; nucleotides outside the gene matches: 6. The germline V gene encodes CDR1 ENHRY and CDR2 SYGVKD.

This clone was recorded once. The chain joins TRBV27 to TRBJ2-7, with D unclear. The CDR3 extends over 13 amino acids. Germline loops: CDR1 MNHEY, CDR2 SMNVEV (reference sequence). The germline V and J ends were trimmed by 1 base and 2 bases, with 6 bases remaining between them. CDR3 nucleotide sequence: TGTGCCAGCAGTTTATGTCCTACCTACGAGCAGTACTTC. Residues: CASSLCPTYEQYF.

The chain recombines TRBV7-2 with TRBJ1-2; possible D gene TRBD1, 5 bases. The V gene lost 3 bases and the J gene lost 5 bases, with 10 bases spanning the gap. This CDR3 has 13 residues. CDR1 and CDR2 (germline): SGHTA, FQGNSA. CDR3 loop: CASSLTVLYGYTF. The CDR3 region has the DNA TGTGCCAGCAGCTTGACAGTATTGTATGGCTACACCTTC.

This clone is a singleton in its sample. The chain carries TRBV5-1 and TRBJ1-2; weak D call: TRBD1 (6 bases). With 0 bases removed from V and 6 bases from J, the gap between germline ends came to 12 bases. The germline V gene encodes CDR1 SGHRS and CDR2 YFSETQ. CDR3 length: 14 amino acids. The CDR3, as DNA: TGCGCCAGCAGCTTGGGGACAGAGCCCCATGGCTACACCTTC. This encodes CASSLGTEPHGYTF.

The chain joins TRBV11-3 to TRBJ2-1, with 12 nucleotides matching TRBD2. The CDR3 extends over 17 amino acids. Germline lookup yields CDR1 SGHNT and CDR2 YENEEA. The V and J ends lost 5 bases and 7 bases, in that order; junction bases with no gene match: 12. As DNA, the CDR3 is TGTGCCAGCAGCGCCCGACTAGCGGGAGAGAGGAGTAATGAGCAGTTCTTC. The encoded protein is CASSARLAGERSNEQFF. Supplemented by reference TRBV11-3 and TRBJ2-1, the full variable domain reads EAGVVQSPRYKIIEKKQPVAFWCNPISGHNTLYWYLQNLGQGPELLIRYENEEAVDDSQLPKDRFSAERLKGVDSTLKIQPAELGDSAVYLCASSARLAGERSNEQFFGPGTRLTVL.

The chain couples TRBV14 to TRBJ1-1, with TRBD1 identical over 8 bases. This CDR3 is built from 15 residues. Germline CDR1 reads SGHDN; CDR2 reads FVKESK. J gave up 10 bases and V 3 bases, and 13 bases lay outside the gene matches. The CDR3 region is CASSHPTGDPAAAFF. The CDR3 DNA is TGTGCCAGCAGCCACCCGACAGGGGACCCCGCTGCAGCTTTCTTT. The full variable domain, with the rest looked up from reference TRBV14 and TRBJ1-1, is EAGVTQFPSHSVIEKGQTVTLRCDPISGHDNLYWYRRVMGKEIKFLLHFVKESKQDESGMPNNRFLAERTGGTYSTLKVQPAELEDSGVYFCASSHPTGDPAAAFFGQGTRLTVV.

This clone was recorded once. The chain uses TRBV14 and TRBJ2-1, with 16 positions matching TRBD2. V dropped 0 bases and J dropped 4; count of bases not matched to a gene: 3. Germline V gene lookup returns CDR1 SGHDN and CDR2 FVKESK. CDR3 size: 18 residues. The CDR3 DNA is TGTGCCAGCAGCCAAGATAGGGGACTAGCGGGAGGGTACAATGAGCAGTTCTTC. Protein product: CASSQDRGLAGGYNEQFF.